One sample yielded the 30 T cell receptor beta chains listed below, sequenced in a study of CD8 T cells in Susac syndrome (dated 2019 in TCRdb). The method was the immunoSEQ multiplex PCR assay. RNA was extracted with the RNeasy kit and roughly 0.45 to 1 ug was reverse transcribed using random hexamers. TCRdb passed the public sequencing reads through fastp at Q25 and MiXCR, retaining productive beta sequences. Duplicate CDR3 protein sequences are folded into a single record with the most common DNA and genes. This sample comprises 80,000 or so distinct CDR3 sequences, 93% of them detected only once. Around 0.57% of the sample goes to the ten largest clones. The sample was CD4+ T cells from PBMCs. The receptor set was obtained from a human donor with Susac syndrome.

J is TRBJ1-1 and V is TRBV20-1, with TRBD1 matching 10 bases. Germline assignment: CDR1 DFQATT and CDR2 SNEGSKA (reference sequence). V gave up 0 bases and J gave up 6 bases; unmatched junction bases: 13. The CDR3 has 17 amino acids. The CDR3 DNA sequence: TGCAGTGCTAGAGATCCCGGGACAGGGGCCCGAGGGGCTGAAGCTTTCTTT. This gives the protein CSARDPGTGARGAEAFF.

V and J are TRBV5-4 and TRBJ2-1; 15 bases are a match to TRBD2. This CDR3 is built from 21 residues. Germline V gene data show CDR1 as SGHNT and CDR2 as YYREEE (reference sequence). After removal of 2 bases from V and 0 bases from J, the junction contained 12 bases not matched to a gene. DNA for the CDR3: TGTGCCAGCAGCTTAAGGGGACTAGCGGGAGGTTTGGGAAACTCCTACAATGAGCAGTTCTTC. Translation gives CASSLRGLAGGLGNSYNEQFF.

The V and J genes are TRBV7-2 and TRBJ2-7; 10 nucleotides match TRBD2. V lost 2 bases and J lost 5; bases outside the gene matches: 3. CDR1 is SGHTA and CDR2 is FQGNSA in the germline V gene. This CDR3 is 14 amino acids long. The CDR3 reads CASSLTLAGNEQYF. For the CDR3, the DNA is TGTGCCAGCAGCTTAACACTAGCGGGAAACGAGCAGTACTTC.

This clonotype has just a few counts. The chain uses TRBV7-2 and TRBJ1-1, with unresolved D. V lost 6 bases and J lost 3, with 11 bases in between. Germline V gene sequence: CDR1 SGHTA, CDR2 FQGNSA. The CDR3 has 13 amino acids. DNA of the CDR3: TGTGCCAGCAGGGGGTTCCGTCACACTGAAGCTTTCTTT. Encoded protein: CASRGFRHTEAFF.

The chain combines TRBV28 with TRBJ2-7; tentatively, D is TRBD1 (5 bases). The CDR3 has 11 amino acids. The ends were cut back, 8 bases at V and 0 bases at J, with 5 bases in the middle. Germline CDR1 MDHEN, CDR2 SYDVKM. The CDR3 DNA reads TGTGCCAGCGGGGCCTCCTACGAGCAGTACTTC. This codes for CASGASYEQYF.

As DNA, the CDR3 is TGTGCCAGCTCACCTACCGGGACAGGGTCGGAGACCCAGTACTTC. This sequence encodes CASSPTGTGSETQYF. The genes are TRBV18 and TRBJ2-5, with 9 nucleotides matching TRBD1. V lost 3 bases and J lost 5; bases outside the gene matches: 7. The CDR3 length is 15 residues. CDR1 is KGHSH and CDR2 is LQKENI in the germline V gene.

The CDR3 loop reads CASSQVSYGTGGTDTQYF. The CDR3 DNA reads TGCGCCAGCAGCCAAGTCTCCTACGGGACAGGGGGCACAGATACGCAGTATTTT. The chain recombines TRBV4-1 with TRBJ2-3; 10 nucleotides line up with TRBD1. The V and J ends lost 1 base and 1 base, in that order; junction bases with no gene match: 8. CDR1 and CDR2 from the germline V gene are MGHRA and YSYEKL. CDR3 length: 18 residues.

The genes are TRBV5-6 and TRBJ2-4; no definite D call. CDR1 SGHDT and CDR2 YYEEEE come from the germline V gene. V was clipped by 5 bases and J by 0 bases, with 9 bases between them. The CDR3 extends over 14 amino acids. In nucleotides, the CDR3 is TGTGCCAGCAGAAATCTATTAGCCAAAAACATTCAGTACTTC. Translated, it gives CASRNLLAKNIQYF.

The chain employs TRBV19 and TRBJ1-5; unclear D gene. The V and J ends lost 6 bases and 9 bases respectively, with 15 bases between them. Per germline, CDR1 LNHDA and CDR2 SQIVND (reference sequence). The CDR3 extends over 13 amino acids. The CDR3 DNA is TGTGCCAGTAGGGGCCCCGGTTCATGGCCCCAGCATTTT. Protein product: CASRGPGSWPQHF.

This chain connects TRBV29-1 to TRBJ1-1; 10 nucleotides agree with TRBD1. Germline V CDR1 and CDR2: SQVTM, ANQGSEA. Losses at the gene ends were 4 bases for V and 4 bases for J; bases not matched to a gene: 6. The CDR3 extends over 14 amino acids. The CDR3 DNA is TGCAGCGTTGTCAGACAGGGGGCCGCCACTGAAGCTTTCTTT. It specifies CSVVRQGAATEAFF.

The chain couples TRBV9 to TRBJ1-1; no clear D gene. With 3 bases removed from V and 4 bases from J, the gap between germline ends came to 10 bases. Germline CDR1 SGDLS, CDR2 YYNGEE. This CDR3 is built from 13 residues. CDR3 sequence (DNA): TGTGCCAGCAGCGACTCCTGGGGCACTGAAGCTTTCTTT. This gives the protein CASSDSWGTEAFF.

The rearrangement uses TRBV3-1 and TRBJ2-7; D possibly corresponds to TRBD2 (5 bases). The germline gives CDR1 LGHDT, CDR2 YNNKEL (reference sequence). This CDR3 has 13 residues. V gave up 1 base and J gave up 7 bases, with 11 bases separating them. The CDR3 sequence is CASSQGLTGEQYF. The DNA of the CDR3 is TGTGCCAGCAGCCAAGGCCTGACGGGGGAGCAGTACTTC.

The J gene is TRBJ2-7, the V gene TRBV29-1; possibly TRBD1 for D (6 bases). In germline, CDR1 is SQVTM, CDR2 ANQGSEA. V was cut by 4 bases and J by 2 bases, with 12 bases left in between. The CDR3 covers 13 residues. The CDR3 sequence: CSVAGTLTYEQYF. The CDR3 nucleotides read TGCAGCGTTGCCGGGACACTAACCTACGAGCAGTACTTC.

CDR3 region: CASSSKGTANTEAFF. The CDR3 DNA reads TGCGCCAGCAGCTCGAAGGGGACCGCAAACACTGAAGCTTTCTTT. V gene TRBV5-1 combines with J gene TRBJ1-1; the D gene is possibly TRBD1 (5 bases). The CDR3 runs 15 residues. The V end was cut by 3 bases, the J end by 2 bases, with 14 bases between. The germline V gene has CDR1 SGHRS and CDR2 YFSETQ.

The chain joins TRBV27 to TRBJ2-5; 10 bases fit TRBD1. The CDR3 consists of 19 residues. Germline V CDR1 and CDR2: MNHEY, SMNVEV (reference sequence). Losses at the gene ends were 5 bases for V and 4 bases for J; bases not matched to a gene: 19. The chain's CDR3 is CASSPGGDRGLRGSETQYF. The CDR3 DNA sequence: TGTGCCAGCAGTCCGGGTGGGGACAGGGGTTTGAGGGGTTCAGAGACCCAGTACTTC.

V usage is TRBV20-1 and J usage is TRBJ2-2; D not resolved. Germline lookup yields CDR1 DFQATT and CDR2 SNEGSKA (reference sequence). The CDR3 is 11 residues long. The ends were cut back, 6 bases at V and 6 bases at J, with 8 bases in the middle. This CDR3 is CSATRAGELFF. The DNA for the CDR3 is TGCAGTGCAACACGCGCCGGGGAGCTGTTTTTT.

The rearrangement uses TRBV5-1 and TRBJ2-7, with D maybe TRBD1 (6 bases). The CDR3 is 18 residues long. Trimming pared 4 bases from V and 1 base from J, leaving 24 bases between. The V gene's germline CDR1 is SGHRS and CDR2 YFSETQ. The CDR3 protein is CASSNKHTQGVRSYEQYF. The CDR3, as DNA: TGCGCCAGCAGCAACAAGCATACACAGGGAGTTAGGTCCTACGAGCAGTACTTC.

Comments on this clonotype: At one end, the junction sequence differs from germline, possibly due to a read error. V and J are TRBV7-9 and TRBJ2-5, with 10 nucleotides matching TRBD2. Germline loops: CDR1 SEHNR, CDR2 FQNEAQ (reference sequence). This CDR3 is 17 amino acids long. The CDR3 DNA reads TGTGCCAGCAGCTTATACCTAGCGGGAGAGCTACAAGAGACCCAGCACTTC. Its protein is CASSLYLAGELQETQHF. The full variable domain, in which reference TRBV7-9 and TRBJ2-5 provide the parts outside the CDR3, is DTGVSQNPRHKITKRGQNVTFRCDPISEHNRLYWYRQTLGQGPEFLTYFQNEAQLEKSRLLSDRFSAERPKGSFSTLEIQRTEQGDSAMYLCASSLYLAGELQETQHFGPGTRLLVL.

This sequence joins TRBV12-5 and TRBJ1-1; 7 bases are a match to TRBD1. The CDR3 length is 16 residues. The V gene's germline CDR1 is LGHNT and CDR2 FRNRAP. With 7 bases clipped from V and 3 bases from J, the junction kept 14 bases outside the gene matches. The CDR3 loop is CASERTSYQGDTEAFF. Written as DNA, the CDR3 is TGTGCTAGTGAGCGGACAAGCTACCAGGGGGACACTGAAGCTTTCTTT.

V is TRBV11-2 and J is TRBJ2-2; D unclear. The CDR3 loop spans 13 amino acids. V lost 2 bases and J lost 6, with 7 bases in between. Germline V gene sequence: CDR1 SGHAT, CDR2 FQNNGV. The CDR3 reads CASSLLQAGELFF. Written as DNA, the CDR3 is TGTGCCAGCAGCTTACTCCAAGCCGGGGAGCTGTTTTTT. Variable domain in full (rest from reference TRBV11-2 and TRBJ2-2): EAGVAQSPRYKIIEKRQSVAFWCNPISGHATLYWYQQILGQGPKLLIQFQNNGVVDDSQLPKDRFSAERLKGVDSTLKIQPAKLEDSAVYLCASSLLQAGELFFGEGSRLTVL.

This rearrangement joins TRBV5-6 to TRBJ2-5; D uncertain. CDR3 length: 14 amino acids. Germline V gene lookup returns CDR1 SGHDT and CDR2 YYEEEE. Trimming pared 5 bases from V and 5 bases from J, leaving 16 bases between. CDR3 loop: CASSSRPRRETQYF. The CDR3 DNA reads TGTGCCAGCAGTTCTCGACCTCGGCGGGAGACCCAGTACTTC.

This CDR3 is CASSPTRTNTGELFF. CDR3 DNA sequence: TGTGCCAGCAGCCCCACACGGACGAACACCGGGGAGCTGTTTTTT. The rearrangement links TRBV5-8 to TRBJ2-2; D remains ambiguous. CDR3 length: 15 amino acids. The V end lost 4 bases, the J end lost 0 bases, and 10 bases lay between the germline ends. Germline CDR1 reads SGHTS; CDR2 reads YDEGEE.

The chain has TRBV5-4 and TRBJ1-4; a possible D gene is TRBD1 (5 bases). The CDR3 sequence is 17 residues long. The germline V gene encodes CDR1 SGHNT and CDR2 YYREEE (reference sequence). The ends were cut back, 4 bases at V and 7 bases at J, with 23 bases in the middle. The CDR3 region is CASSPGGETTSSEKLFF. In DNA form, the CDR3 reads TGTGCCAGCAGCCCTGGGGGGGAAACTACCTCCAGTGAAAAACTGTTTTTT.

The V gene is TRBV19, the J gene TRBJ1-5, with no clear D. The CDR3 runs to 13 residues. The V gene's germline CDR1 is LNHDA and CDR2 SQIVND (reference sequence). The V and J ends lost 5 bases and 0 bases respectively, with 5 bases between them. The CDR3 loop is CASSDSSNQPQHF. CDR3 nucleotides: TGTGCCAGTAGTGATTCTAGCAATCAGCCCCAGCATTTT.

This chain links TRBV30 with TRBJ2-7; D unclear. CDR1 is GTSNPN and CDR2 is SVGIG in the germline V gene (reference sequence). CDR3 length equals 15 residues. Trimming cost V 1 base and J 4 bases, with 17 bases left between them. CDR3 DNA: TGTGCCTGGAGTGCCGGGCTGAATTTAGGTTACGAGCAGTACTTC. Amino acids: CAWSAGLNLGYEQYF.

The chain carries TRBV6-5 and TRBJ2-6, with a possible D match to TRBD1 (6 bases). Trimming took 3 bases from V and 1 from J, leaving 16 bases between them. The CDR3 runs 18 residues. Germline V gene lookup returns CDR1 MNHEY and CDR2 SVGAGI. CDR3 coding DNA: TGTGCCAGCAGTTATCATGGGGGCGGCGGTTCTGGGGCCAACGTCCTGACTTTC. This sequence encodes CASSYHGGGGSGANVLTF.

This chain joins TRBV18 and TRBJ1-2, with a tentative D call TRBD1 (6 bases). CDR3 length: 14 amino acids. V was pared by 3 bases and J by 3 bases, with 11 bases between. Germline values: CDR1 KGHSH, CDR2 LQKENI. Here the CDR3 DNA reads TGTGCCAGCTCACCCTTGGACAGAGACTATGGCTACACCTTC. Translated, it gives CASSPLDRDYGYTF.

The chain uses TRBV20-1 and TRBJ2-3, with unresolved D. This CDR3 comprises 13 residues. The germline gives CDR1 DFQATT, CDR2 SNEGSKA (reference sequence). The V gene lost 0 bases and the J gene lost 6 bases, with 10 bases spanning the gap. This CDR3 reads CSAREVDLDTQYF. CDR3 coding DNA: TGCAGTGCTAGAGAGGTCGACTTGGATACGCAGTATTTT.

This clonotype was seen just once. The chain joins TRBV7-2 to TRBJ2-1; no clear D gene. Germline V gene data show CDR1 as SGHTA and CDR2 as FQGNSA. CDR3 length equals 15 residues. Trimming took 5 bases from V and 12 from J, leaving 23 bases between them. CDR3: CASSPNHVSFRVQFF. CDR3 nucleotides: TGTGCCAGCAGCCCGAACCATGTGTCATTTAGGGTGCAGTTCTTC.

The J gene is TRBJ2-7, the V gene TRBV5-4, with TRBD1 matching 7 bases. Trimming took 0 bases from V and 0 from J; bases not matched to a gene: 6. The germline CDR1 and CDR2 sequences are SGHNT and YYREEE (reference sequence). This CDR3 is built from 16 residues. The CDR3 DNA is TGTGCCAGCAGCTTGGGGGCCGGGACAGACTCCTACGAGCAGTACTTC. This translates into CASSLGAGTDSYEQYF.